This passage covers 28 T cell receptor beta chains from one sample sequenced in a study of blood T cell repertoires in COVID-19. TCRdb keeps only in-frame clones here, not all; method: immunoSEQ multiplex PCR. The sample lists 260,000 or so clones, 88% occurring once. Sequenced material: PBMCs or T cells enriched from blood (not recorded which). The origin of the receptors is a woman between 35 and 50 years old with acute COVID-19.

V gene TRBV6-5 combines with J gene TRBJ2-7, with 12 bases aligning to TRBD2. In germline, CDR1 is MNHEY, CDR2 SVGAGI. V lost 6 bases and J lost 3; bases outside the gene matches: 6. The CDR3 runs 15 residues. The DNA for the CDR3 is TGTGCCAGCAGCGTTGGACTAGCGGGACTCTACGAGCAGTACTTC. Its protein is CASSVGLAGLYEQYF.

The chain links TRBV28 to TRBJ1-2; D is ambiguous. The CDR3 spans 17 residues. The V end lost 5 bases, the J end lost 2 bases, and 21 bases lay between the germline ends. Germline V gene lookup returns CDR1 MDHEN and CDR2 SYDVKM. The CDR3 nucleotides are TGTGCCAGCAGTCTTAGGAGAAGCGAGGGTAGGAACTATGGCTACACCTTC. Residues: CASSLRRSEGRNYGYTF.

This clone appeared once. V is TRBV3-1 (or the pseudogene TRBV3-2) and J is TRBJ1-2; 7 bases are shared with TRBD1. V was pared by 4 bases and J by 7 bases, with 12 bases of the junction left unmatched. The CDR3 spans 15 residues. The germline V gene encodes CDR1 LGHDT and CDR2 YNNKEL (reference sequence). CDR3 protein: CASSPATGFTSGYTF. DNA of the CDR3: TGTGCCAGCAGCCCTGCGACAGGGTTTACTTCTGGCTACACCTTC.

The rearrangement uses TRBV3-1 (or the pseudogene TRBV3-2) and TRBJ2-5, with D uncertain. Per germline, CDR1 LGHDT and CDR2 YNNKEL (reference sequence). The V end lost 1 base, the J end lost 5 bases, and 14 bases lay between the germline ends. The CDR3 runs 15 residues. The DNA of the CDR3 is TGTGCCAGCAGCCAAGGCGGCGGTTTATGGGAGACCCAGTACTTC. Amino acids: CASSQGGGLWETQYF.

The rearrangement uses TRBV7-8 and TRBJ1-1; TRBD1 aligns across 7 bases. This CDR3 spans 16 amino acids. Germline CDR1 SGHVS, CDR2 FQNEAQ. Trimming cost V 5 bases and J 1 base; bases outside gene matches: 10. This chain's CDR3 is CASSPYGGQENTEAFF. CDR3 nucleotide sequence: TGTGCCAGCAGCCCTTACGGAGGACAGGAGAACACTGAAGCTTTCTTT.

The chain employs TRBV5-1 and TRBJ1-5, with TRBD1 matching 9 bases. Germline V CDR1 and CDR2: SGHRS, YFSETQ. This CDR3 comprises 14 residues. The trim removed 4 bases at V and 7 bases at J, leaving 6 bases unmatched. CDR3 DNA: TGCGCCAGCAGCCTGGGACAGGGTGAACAGCCCCAGCATTTT. Translating it yields CASSLGQGEQPQHF.

The gene calls are TRBV2 and TRBJ2-2; 7 bases line up with TRBD2. The CDR3 covers 16 residues. J was trimmed by 0 bases and V by 5 bases; bases with no gene match: 6. Germline CDR1 SNHLY, CDR2 FYNNEI. The CDR3 nucleotides are TGTGCCAGCAGTTATGAAGCGGGACCGAACACCGGGGAGCTGTTTTTT. It yields the protein CASSYEAGPNTGELFF.

The chain uses TRBV9 and TRBJ2-1, with TRBD2 matching over 11 bases. CDR1 SGDLS and CDR2 YYNGEE come from the germline V gene. With 0 bases clipped from V and 3 bases from J, the junction kept 11 bases outside the gene matches. The CDR3 loop spans 19 amino acids. The CDR3: CASSVDPLRGLADYNEQFF. The CDR3 region has the DNA TGTGCCAGCAGCGTAGATCCTCTGAGGGGACTAGCGGACTACAATGAGCAGTTCTTC.

The chain carries TRBV30 and TRBJ1-2, with D tentatively TRBD1 (6 bases). Per the germline V gene, CDR1 is GTSNPN and CDR2 is SVGIG (reference sequence). V dropped 3 bases and J dropped 8 bases, with 10 bases sitting between them. This CDR3 comprises 11 residues. The DNA of the CDR3 is TGTGCCTGGAGCCACAGGGTCGGCTACACCTTC. This sequence encodes CAWSHRVGYTF.

The chain combines TRBV29-1 with TRBJ1-2; D is perhaps TRBD1 (6 bases). From germline, CDR1 is SQVTM and CDR2 ANQGSEA. The V end lost 2 bases, the J end lost 2 bases, and 12 bases lay between the germline ends. The CDR3 loop spans 14 amino acids. The DNA for the CDR3 is TGCAGCGTTGAACCCGAGGACAGAAACTATGGCTACACCTTC. It specifies CSVEPEDRNYGYTF.

The chain carries TRBV10-3 and TRBJ1-1; D unclear. CDR1 is ENHRY, CDR2 SYGVKD, per germline. Trimming cost V 6 bases and J 3 bases, with 14 bases left between them. This CDR3 contains 14 residues. CDR3 DNA sequence: TGTGCCATCAGGACACTGGAGGGAGACACTGAAGCTTTCTTT. Its translation is CAIRTLEGDTEAFF.

The rearrangement joins TRBV28 to TRBJ2-3; 15 positions match TRBD2. The CDR3 consists of 18 residues. Trimming cost V 8 bases and J 5 bases; bases outside gene matches: 14. In germline, CDR1 is MDHEN, CDR2 SYDVKM. In DNA, the CDR3 is TGTGCCAGCGGGTTTGGCGGACTAGCGGGAGGGCGGGGAGATACGCAGTATTTT. Its translation: CASGFGGLAGGRGDTQYF.

The chain uses TRBV9 and TRBJ1-4; 7 nucleotides agree with TRBD1. This CDR3 is 14 amino acids long. The V gene end was trimmed by 0 bases and the J gene end by 7 bases; junction bases not matched to a gene: 3. Germline CDR1 SGDLS, CDR2 YYNGEE. The CDR3 region is CASSVDRGGEKLFF. In DNA, the CDR3 is TGTGCCAGCAGCGTAGACAGGGGTGGTGAAAAACTGTTTTTT.

The chain employs TRBV12-3 or TRBV12-4 and TRBJ1-5; D not certain. The V end lost 3 bases, the J end lost 5 bases, and 5 bases lay between the germline ends. The CDR3 totals 12 residues. The CDR3 DNA reads TGTGCCAGCAGTTTTTATTATCAGCCCCAGCATTTT. Translation: CASSFYYQPQHF.

The chain has TRBV24-1 and TRBJ2-3; TRBD2 matches 8 bases. The ends lost 1 base at V and 2 bases at J; junction bases unmatched: 4. Germline V CDR1 and CDR2: KGHDR, SFDVKD. The CDR3 runs to 16 residues. The CDR3 sequence is CATSDLTSGFTDTQYF. The CDR3 region has the DNA TGTGCCACCAGTGATTTAACTAGCGGCTTCACAGATACGCAGTATTTT.

The chain recombines TRBV18 with TRBJ2-2, with TRBD2 matching 11 bases. The CDR3 has 17 amino acids. The V gene end was trimmed by 5 bases and the J gene end by 5 bases; junction bases not matched to a gene: 10. Germline V CDR1 and CDR2: KGHSH, LQKENI. As DNA, the CDR3 is TGTGCCAGCTCATCTTCGACTAGCGGGATTGGGACCGGGGAGCTGTTTTTT. Translation: CASSSSTSGIGTGELFF.

CDR3 in DNA: TGTGCCAGTAGTATAGATTTATACGTACGCAGTCGAGGATACGAGCAGTACTTC. This codes for CASSIDLYVRSRGYEQYF. The genes are TRBV19 and TRBJ2-7; D uncertain. CDR1 and CDR2 (germline): LNHDA, SQIVND (reference sequence). Deletions cut 0 bases from V and 4 bases from J, with 22 bases between. This CDR3 region has 18 residues.

This rearrangement joins TRBV24-1 to TRBJ2-3; D is undetermined. The CDR3 consists of 15 residues. V shed 2 bases and J shed 0 bases, with 8 bases lying between them. Per the germline V gene, CDR1 is KGHDR and CDR2 is SFDVKD. CDR3 sequence (DNA): TGTGCCACCAGTGATTACGGAGATAGCACAGATACGCAGTATTTT. Translated, it gives CATSDYGDSTDTQYF.

This chain uses TRBV6-6 with TRBJ2-2; 10 bases agree with TRBD2. V lost 5 bases and J lost 3; bases outside the gene matches: 9. The CDR3 runs to 17 residues. Germline V gene data show CDR1 as MNHNY and CDR2 as SVGAGI (reference sequence). CDR3 loop: CASSLAGASVYTGELFF. For the CDR3, the DNA is TGTGCCAGCAGTCTAGCGGGAGCGTCGGTGTACACCGGGGAGCTGTTTTTT.

The chain employs TRBV19 and TRBJ2-1; 9 bases match TRBD1. With 5 bases clipped from V and 1 base from J, the junction kept 12 bases outside the gene matches. Looked up from germline, CDR1 is LNHDA and CDR2 is SQIVND (reference sequence). The CDR3 runs 18 residues. The DNA of the CDR3 is TGTGCCAGTAGTCCTAATCCCGGGACAGGGTGGTCCTACAATGAGCAGTTCTTC. As protein: CASSPNPGTGWSYNEQFF.

The table lists this clone with a count of one. The chain uses TRBV11-2 and TRBJ1-1; maybe TRBD1 (6 bases). V was trimmed by 4 bases and J by 2 bases, leaving 14 bases between them. The germline V gene has CDR1 SGHAT and CDR2 FQNNGV. CDR3 size: 15 residues. DNA of the CDR3: TGTGCCAGCAGCTCCCGCCCAGGGGCCAACACTGAAGCTTTCTTT. This encodes CASSSRPGANTEAFF.

This rearrangement joins TRBV19 to TRBJ1-2, with D perhaps TRBD1 (5 bases). This CDR3 spans 16 amino acids. The ends were cut back, 6 bases at V and 4 bases at J, with 21 bases in the middle. CDR1 is LNHDA and CDR2 is SQIVND in the germline V gene (reference sequence). The CDR3 region is CASRMGGDLTLYGYTF. Here the CDR3 DNA reads TGTGCCAGTAGGATGGGGGGAGACCTTACCCTCTATGGCTACACCTTC.

The chain joins TRBV7-9 to TRBJ1-2; 8 nucleotides match TRBD1. CDR3 size: 19 residues. Germline values: CDR1 SEHNR, CDR2 FQNEAQ (reference sequence). The V gene end was trimmed by 4 bases and the J gene end by 0 bases; junction bases not matched to a gene: 16. The CDR3 here is CASSSFQDRTGTPNYGYTF. The CDR3 bases are TGTGCCAGCAGCTCTTTTCAAGACCGGACAGGGACTCCTAACTATGGCTACACCTTC.

This rearrangement joins TRBV30 to TRBJ1-2; D is possibly TRBD1 (6 bases). V shed 2 bases and J shed 8 bases, with 15 bases lying between them. Germline assignment: CDR1 GTSNPN and CDR2 SVGIG (reference sequence). The CDR3 is 13 residues long. This chain's CDR3 is CAWSSGPGVGYTF. As DNA, the CDR3 is TGTGCCTGGAGTAGTGGGCCAGGGGTAGGCTACACCTTC.

The genes are TRBV4-3 and TRBJ1-2; D ambiguous. Germline V lookup: CDR1 LGHNA, CDR2 YSLEER. This CDR3 spans 14 amino acids. V shed 1 base and J shed 13 bases, with 19 bases lying between them. The CDR3 loop is CASSQGGGTVHPTF. As DNA, the CDR3 is TGCGCCAGCAGCCAAGGCGGTGGAACGGTTCATCCCACCTTC.

This clone was seen just once. The V call is TRBV7-3, the J call TRBJ2-5, with 8 bases that match TRBD2. The CDR3 has 15 residues. J lost 2 bases, V lost 0 bases, and 2 bases had no gene match. Looked up from germline, CDR1 is SGHTA and CDR2 is FQGTGA. CDR3 nucleotides: TGTGCCAGCAGCTTAACTAGCGGGACTCAAGAGACCCAGTACTTC. Protein sequence: CASSLTSGTQETQYF.

V gene TRBV5-1 combines with J gene TRBJ2-3; the D is unclear. The CDR3 sequence is 15 residues long. Trimming removed 9 bases from V and 0 bases from J, with 17 bases in between. Germline-derived CDR1 and CDR2 are SGHRS and YFSETQ. The CDR3 is CATRGGAVSTDTQYF. The DNA of the CDR3 is TGCGCCACCCGCGGTGGAGCTGTCAGCACAGATACGCAGTATTTT.

This chain links TRBV28 with TRBJ1-2; 10 bases match TRBD1. CDR1 MDHEN and CDR2 SYDVKM come from the germline V gene. The CDR3 is 15 residues long. Unmatched junction bases numbered 9, after V lost 7 bases and J lost 4 bases. DNA of the CDR3: TGTGCCAGCATAACTCCGGGACAGGGGAGCTATGGCTACACCTTC. Residues: CASITPGQGSYGYTF.